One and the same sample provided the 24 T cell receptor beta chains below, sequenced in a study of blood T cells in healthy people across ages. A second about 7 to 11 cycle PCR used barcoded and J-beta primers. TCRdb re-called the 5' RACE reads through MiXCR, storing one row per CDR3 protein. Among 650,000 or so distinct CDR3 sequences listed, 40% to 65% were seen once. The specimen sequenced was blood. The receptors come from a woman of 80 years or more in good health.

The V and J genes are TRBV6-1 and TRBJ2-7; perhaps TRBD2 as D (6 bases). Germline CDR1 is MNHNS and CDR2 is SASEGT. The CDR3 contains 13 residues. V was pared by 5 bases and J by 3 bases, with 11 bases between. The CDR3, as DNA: TGTGCCAGCAGTACCCGGGGGAACTACGAGCAGTACTTC. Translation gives CASSTRGNYEQYF.

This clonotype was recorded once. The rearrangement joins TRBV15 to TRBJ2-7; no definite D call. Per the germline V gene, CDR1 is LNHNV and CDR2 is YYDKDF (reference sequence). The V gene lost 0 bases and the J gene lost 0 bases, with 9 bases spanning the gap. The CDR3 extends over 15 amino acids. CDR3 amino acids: CATSRDLRSSYEQYF. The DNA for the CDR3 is TGTGCCACCAGCAGAGATCTAAGAAGCTCCTACGAGCAGTACTTC.

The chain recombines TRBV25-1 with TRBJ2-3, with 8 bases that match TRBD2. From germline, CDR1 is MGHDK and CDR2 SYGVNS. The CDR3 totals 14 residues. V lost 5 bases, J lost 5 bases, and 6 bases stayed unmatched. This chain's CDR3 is CASSPRGGRDTQYF. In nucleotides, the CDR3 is TGTGCCAGCAGTCCACGGGGGGGCAGAGATACGCAGTATTTT.

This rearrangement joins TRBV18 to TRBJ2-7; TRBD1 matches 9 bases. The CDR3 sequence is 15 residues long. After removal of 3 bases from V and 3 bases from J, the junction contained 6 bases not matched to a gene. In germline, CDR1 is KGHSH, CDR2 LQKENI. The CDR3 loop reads CASSPDDRGIYEQYF. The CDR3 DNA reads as TGTGCCAGCTCACCCGATGACAGGGGGATCTACGAGCAGTACTTC.

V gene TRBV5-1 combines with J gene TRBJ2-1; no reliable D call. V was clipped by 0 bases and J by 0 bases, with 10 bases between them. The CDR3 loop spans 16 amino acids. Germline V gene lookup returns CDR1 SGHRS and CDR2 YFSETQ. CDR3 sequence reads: CASSLEGSYSYNEQFF. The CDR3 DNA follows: TGCGCCAGCAGCTTGGAGGGCAGCTACTCCTACAATGAGCAGTTCTTC.

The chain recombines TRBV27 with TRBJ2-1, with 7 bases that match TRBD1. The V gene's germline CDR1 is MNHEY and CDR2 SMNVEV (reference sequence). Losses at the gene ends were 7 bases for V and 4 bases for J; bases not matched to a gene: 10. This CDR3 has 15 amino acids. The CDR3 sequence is CASTKGGLLYNEQFF. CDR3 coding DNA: TGTGCCAGCACAAAAGGGGGCTTATTATACAATGAGCAGTTCTTC.

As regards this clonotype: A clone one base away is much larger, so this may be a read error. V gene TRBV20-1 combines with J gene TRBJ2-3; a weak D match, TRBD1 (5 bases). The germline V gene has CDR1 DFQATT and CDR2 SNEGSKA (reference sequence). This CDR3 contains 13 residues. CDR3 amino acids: CSARRDSTDAQYF. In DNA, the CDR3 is TGCAGTGCTAGACGCGACAGCACAGATGCGCAGTATTTT.

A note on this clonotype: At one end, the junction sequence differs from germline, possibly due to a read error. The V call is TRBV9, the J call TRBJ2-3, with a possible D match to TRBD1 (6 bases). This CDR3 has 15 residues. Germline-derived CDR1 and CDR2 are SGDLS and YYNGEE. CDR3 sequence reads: CASSARTVVTDTQNF. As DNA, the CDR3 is TGTGCCAGCAGCGCCCGGACAGTCGTCACAGATACGCAGAATTTT.

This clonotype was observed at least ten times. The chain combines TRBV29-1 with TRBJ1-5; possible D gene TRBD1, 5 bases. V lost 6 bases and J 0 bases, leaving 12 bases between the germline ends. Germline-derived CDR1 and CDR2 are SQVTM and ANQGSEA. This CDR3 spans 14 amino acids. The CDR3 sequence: CSVLVGDSNQPQHF. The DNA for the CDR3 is TGCAGCGTGTTAGTAGGGGATAGCAATCAGCCCCAGCATTTT.

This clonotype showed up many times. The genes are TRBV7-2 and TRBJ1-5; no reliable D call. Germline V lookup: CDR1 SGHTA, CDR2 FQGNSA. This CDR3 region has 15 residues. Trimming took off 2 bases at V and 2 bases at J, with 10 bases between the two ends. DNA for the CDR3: TGTGCCAGCAGCTTAATGTGGTCAGGCAATCAGCCCCAGCATTTT. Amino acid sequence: CASSLMWSGNQPQHF.

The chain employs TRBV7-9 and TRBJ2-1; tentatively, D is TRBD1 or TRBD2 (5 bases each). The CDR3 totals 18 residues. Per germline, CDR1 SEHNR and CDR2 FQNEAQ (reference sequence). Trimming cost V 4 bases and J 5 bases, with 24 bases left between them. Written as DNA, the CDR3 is TGTGCCAGCAGCTCCTCTCCGGTAGGCAGGGACGAGGACAATGAGCAGTTCTTC. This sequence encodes CASSSSPVGRDEDNEQFF.

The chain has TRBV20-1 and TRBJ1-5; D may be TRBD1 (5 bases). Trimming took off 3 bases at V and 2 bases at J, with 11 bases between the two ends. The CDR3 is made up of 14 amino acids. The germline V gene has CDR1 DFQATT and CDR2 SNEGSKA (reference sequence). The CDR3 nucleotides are TGCAGTGCTAGTCGGGAGGGACGCAATCAGCCCCAGCATTTT. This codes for CSASREGRNQPQHF.

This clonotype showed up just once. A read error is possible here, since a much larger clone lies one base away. CDR3 in amino acids: CASSSVPTGHNEQYF. CDR3 DNA: TGTGCCAGCAGCTCTGTGCCGACAGGGCACAATGAGCAGTACTTC. The chain combines TRBV7-9 with TRBJ2-7; TRBD1 matches 7 bases. This CDR3 spans 15 amino acids. Germline V lookup: CDR1 SEHNR, CDR2 FQNEAQ (reference sequence). J was trimmed by 7 bases and V by 4 bases; bases with no gene match: 13.

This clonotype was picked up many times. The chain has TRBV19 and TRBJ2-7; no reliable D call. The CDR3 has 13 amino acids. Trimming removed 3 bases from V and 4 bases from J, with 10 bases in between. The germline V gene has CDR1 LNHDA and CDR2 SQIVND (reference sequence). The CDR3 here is CASSISRPYEQYF. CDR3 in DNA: TGTGCCAGTAGTATTTCTCGCCCGTACGAGCAGTACTTC.

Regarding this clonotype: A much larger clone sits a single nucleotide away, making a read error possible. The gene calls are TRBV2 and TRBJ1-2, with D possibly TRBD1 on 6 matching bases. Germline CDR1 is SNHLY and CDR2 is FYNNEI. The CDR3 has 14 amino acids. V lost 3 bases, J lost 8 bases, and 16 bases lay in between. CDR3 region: CASSETRQAEGYTF. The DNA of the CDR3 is TGTGCCAGCAGTGAGACGAGACAGGCGGAGGGCTACACCTTC. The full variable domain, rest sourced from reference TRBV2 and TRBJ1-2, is EPEVTQTPSHQVTQMGQEVILRCVPISNHLYFYWYRQILGQKVEFLVSFYNNEISEKSEIFDDQFSVERPDGSNFTLKIRSTKLEDSAMYFCASSETRQAEGYTFGSGTRLTVV.

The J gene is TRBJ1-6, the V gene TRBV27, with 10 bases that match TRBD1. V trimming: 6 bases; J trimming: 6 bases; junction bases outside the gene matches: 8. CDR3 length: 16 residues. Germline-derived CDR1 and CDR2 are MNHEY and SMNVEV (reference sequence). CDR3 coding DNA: TGTGCCAGCAGCCTTGTCGGGGACAGGGGTAATTCACCCCTCCACTTT. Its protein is CASSLVGDRGNSPLHF.

CDR3: CASSLVSQYNEQFF. CDR3 DNA: TGCGCCAGCAGCTTGGTAAGTCAGTACAATGAGCAGTTCTTC. The gene calls are TRBV5-1 and TRBJ2-1; D call uncertain. Trimming left V 0 bases short and J 4 bases short, with 8 bases between. This CDR3 is built from 14 residues. The germline V gene encodes CDR1 SGHRS and CDR2 YFSETQ.

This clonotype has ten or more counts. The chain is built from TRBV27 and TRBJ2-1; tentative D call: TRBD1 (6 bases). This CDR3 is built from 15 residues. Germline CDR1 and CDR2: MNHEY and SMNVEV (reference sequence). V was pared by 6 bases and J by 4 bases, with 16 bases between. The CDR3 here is CASSPNTGHYNEQFF. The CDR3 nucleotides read TGTGCCAGCAGCCCCAATACAGGGCATTACAATGAGCAGTTCTTC.

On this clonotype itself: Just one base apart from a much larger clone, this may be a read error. CDR3 amino acids: CASSTYRAPYEQFF. CDR3 bases: TGTGCCAGCAGCACCTACAGGGCGCCGTATGAGCAGTTCTTC. This chain links TRBV11-1 with TRBJ2-1, with D perhaps TRBD1 (6 bases). Germline lookup yields CDR1 SGHAT and CDR2 FQDESV (reference sequence). V dropped 5 bases and J dropped 8 bases, with 16 bases sitting between them. This CDR3 is 14 amino acids long.

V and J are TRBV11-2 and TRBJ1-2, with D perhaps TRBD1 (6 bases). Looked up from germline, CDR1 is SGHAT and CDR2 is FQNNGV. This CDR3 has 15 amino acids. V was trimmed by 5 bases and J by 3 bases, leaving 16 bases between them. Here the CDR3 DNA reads TGTGCCAGCAGCCCATCCCTCGGACAGCACTATGGCTACACCTTC. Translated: CASSPSLGQHYGYTF. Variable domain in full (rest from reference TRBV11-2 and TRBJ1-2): EAGVAQSPRYKIIEKRQSVAFWCNPISGHATLYWYQQILGQGPKLLIQFQNNGVVDDSQLPKDRFSAERLKGVDSTLKIQPAKLEDSAVYLCASSPSLGQHYGYTFGSGTRLTVV.

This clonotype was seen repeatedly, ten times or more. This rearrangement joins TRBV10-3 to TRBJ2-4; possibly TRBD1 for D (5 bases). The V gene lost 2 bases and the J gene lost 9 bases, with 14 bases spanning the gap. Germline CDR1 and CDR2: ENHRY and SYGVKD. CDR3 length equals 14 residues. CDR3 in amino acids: CAISEPRVGGIQYF. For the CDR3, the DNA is TGTGCCATCAGTGAGCCCAGGGTTGGCGGCATTCAGTACTTC.

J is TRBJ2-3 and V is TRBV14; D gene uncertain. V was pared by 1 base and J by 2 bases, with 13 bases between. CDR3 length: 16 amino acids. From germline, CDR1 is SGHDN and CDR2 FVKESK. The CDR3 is CASSQGGGAPTDTQYF. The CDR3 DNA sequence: TGTGCCAGCAGCCAAGGTGGTGGAGCACCCACAGATACGCAGTATTTT. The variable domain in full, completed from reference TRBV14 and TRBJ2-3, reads EAGVTQFPSHSVIEKGQTVTLRCDPISGHDNLYWYRRVMGKEIKFLLHFVKESKQDESGMPNNRFLAERTGGTYSTLKVQPAELEDSGVYFCASSQGGGAPTDTQYFGPGTRLTVL.

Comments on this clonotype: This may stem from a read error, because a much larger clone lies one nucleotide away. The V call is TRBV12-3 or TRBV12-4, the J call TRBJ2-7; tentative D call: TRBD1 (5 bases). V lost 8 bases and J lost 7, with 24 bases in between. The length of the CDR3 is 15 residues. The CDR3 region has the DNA TGTGCCAGCGCAGGGCAGGGCACTATAGGCGATGAGCAGTACTTC. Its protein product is CASAGQGTIGDEQYF.

CDR3 coding DNA: TGTGCCAGCAGTTACGTCCCAGGGGGCCAGCCCCAGCATTTT. Encoded protein: CASSYVPGGQPQHF. The chain combines TRBV6-6 with TRBJ1-5; 8 nucleotides agree with TRBD1. Germline values: CDR1 MNHNY, CDR2 SVGAGI (reference sequence). The CDR3 is 14 residues long. V lost 2 bases to trimming and J lost 7 bases; unmatched junction nucleotides: 4.